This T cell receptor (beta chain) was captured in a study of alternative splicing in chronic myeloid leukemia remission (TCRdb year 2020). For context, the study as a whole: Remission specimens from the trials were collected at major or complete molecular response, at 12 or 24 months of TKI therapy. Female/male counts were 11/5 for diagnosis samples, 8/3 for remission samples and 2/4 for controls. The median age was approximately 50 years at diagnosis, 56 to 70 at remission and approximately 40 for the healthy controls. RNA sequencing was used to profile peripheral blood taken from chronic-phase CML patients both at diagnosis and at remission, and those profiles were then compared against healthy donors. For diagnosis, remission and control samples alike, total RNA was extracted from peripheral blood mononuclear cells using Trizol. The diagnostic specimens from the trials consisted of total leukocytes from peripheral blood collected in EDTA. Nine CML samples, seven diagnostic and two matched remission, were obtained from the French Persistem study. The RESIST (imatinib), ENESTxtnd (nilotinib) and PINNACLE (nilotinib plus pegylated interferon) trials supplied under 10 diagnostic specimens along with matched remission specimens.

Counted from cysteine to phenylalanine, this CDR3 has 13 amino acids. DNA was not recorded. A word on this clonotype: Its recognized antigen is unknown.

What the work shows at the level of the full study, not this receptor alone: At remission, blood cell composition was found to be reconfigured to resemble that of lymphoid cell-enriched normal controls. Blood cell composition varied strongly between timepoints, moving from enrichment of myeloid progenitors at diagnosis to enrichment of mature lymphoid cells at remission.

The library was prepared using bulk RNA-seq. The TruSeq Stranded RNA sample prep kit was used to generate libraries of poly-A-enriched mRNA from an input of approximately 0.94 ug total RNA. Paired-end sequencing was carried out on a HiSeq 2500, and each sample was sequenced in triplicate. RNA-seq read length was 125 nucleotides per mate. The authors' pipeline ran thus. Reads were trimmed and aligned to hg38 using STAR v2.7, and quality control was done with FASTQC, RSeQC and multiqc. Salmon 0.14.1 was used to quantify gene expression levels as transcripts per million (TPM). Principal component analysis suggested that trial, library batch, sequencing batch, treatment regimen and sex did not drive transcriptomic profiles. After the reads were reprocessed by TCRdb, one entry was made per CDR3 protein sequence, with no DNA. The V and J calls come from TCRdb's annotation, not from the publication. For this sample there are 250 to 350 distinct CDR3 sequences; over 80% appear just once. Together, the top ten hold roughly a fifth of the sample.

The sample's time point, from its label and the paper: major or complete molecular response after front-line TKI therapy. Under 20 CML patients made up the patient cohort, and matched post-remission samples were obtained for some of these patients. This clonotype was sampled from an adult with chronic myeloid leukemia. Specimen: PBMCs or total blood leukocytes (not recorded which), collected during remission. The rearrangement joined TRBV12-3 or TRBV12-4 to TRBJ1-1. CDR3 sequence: CASSAGQYTEAFF.